These T cell receptor beta chains were read from a single sample in a study of blood T cell repertoires in COVID-19. TCRdb keeps only in-frame clones here, not all; method: immunoSEQ multiplex PCR. In the table there are roughly 120,000 clones, more than 65% of which are singletons. Input material: peripheral blood. These receptors came from an elderly woman with acute or convalescent COVID-19. The CDR3 runs from the conserved cysteine through the conserved F or W. The order of the fields is clone size, V gene, CDR3 length, D gene, J gene, CDR3 DNA, CDR3 protein. D genes are given only for firm matches. Clone size appears in some rows only: once, few, many, or a class for an expanded clone.

>.|TRBV18|14|.|TRBJ2-3
TGTGCCAGCTCCCAGGGCGCGGCCCCAGATCCGCAGTATTTT
CASSQGAAPDPQYF
>few|TRBV6-5|13|.|TRBJ1-2
TGTGCCAGCAGCCGAGGGAGGGACTATGGCTACACCTTC
CASSRGRDYGYTF
>.|TRBV28|15|.|TRBJ2-5
TGTGCCAGCAGCTGGAGAACACTATGGGAAGAGACCCAGTACTTC
CASSWRTLWEETQYF
>.|TRBV11-2|16|.|TRBJ1-6
TGTGCCAGCAGCTTAGCGGCCGGGGTCTATAATTCACCCCTCCACTTT
CASSLAAGVYNSPLHF
>once|TRBV27|14|TRBD2|TRBJ2-7
TGTGCCAGCAGCATTGGACTAGACTCCTACGAGCAGTACTTC
CASSIGLDSYEQYF
>.|TRBV28|13|.|TRBJ1-1
TGTGCCAGCAGTTTCCTGGTAGACACTGAAGCTTTCTTT
CASSFLVDTEAFF
>.|TRBV11-2|13|.|TRBJ1-1
TGTGCCAGCAGCTTAGGCTGGGGCTCTGAAGCTTTCTTT
CASSLGWGSEAFF
>.|TRBV19|13|.|TRBJ1-2
TGTGCCAGTAGTATAGACGGACAGTATGGCTACACCTTC
CASSIDGQYGYTF
>.|TRBV6-6|15|TRBD1|TRBJ2-5
TGTGCCAGCAGTTATCGGTACGACAGGGATGAGACCCAGTACTTC
CASSYRYDRDETQYF
>.|TRBV28|15|TRBD1|TRBJ2-7
TGTGCCAGCAGGCATCCAGGGGGCTACTCCTACGAGCAGTACTTC
CASRHPGGYSYEQYF
>few|TRBV7-8|17|TRBD1|TRBJ2-6
TGTGCCAGCAGCTTACTGTTAACAGGGGTCGGGGCCAACGTCCTGACTTTC
CASSLLLTGVGANVLTF
>.|TRBV3-1/TRBV3-2|15|.|TRBJ2-6
TGTGCCAGCAGCCAACAGGGCTCTGGGGCCAACGTCCTGACTTTC
CASSQQGSGANVLTF
>.|TRBV3-1/TRBV3-2|21|TRBD1|TRBJ1-3
TGTGCCAGCAGCCAAGGGGGCTGGTTTCAAGGACAGGGATTCGTTGGAAACACCATATATTTT
CASSQGGWFQGQGFVGNTIYF
>.|TRBV11-2|15|TRBD2|TRBJ2-1
TGTGCCAGCAGCCCCCAACTAGCGGGAGGGGATGAGCAGTTCTTC
CASSPQLAGGDEQFF
>once|TRBV4-2|13|.|TRBJ1-2
TGTGCCAGCAGCCAAGAAGGAGACTATGGCTACACCTTC
CASSQEGDYGYTF
>.|TRBV6-5|14|TRBD1|TRBJ1-5
TGTGCCAGCCAATTAGGGGGCGGAGATCAGCCCCAGCATTTT
CASQLGGGDQPQHF
>once|TRBV4-1|12|.|TRBJ2-1
TGCGCCAGCAGCCATCCAGGGGTCGAGCAGTTCTTC
CASSHPGVEQFF
>.|TRBV5-6|16|.|TRBJ2-7
TGTGCCAGCAGCTCGGATGGCGTCGGACTCTCCTACGAGCAGTACTTC
CASSSDGVGLSYEQYF
>.|TRBV28|15|TRBD2|TRBJ2-7
TGTGCCAGCAGTCCTAGCATGGGGGGGACGGACGAGCAGTACTTC
CASSPSMGGTDEQYF
>.|TRBV24-1|20|TRBD1|TRBJ1-5
TGTGCCACCAGTGGGCGGGCAAGACAGGGAATTTTGAGTGGCAATCAGCCCCAGCATTTT
CATSGRARQGILSGNQPQHF
>once|TRBV5-1|15|.|TRBJ1-3
TGCGCCAGCAGCTTGGCCGGGAGTACTGGAAACACCATATATTTT
CASSLAGSTGNTIYF
>.|TRBV29-1|15|TRBD2|TRBJ2-5
TGCAGCGTTGAGACTAGCGGGGCCTTCCAAGAGACCCAGTACTTC
CSVETSGAFQETQYF
>.|TRBV18|13|.|TRBJ1-1
TGTGCCAGCTCGCTGGGGGGGAACACTGAAGCTTTCTTT
CASSLGGNTEAFF
>.|TRBV27|15|TRBD1|TRBJ1-5
TGTGCCAGCAGTTTATCCGGACAGGTACCACAGCCCCAGCATTTT
CASSLSGQVPQPQHF
>.|TRBV5-1|12|.|TRBJ2-7
TGCGCCAGCAGCGGCGGTTACTACGAGCAGTACTTC
CASSGGYYEQYF
>.|TRBV18|15|.|TRBJ2-7
TGTGCCAGCTCACCAGGGAGGACGGTTCGACTGATGCAGTACTTC
CASSPGRTVRLMQYF
>.|TRBV4-1|16|TRBD1|TRBJ2-7
TGCGCCAGCAGCTCCCGACCGGGACAGGGGACGTACGAGCAGTACTTC
CASSSRPGQGTYEQYF
>.|TRBV5-1|15|.|TRBJ2-3
TGCGCCAGCAGCTGGACGGTAGCGGCCACAGATACGCAGTATTTT
CASSWTVAATDTQYF
>.|TRBV10-1|15|.|TRBJ2-3
TGCGCCAGCAGTGACCGGAGAACGGGCACAGATACGCAGTATTTT
CASSDRRTGTDTQYF
>.|TRBV4-1|14|.|TRBJ1-2
TGCGCCAGCAGCCAAGAGGGCGAGAGCTATGGCTACACCTTC
CASSQEGESYGYTF
>.|TRBV7-9|15|.|TRBJ1-6
TGTGCCAGCAGCTTAGAGAGAGGGAGAGGGTCACCCCTCCACTTT
CASSLERGRGSPLHF
>.|TRBV3-1/TRBV3-2|17|TRBD1|TRBJ1-3
TGTGCCAGCAGCCCGGCGTTCATGACAGGGGCTGGAAACACCATATATTTT
CASSPAFMTGAGNTIYF
>.|TRBV10-1|15|TRBD2|TRBJ2-3
TGCGCCAGCAGTGAGCTAGCGGGGTTATCAGATACGCAGTATTTT
CASSELAGLSDTQYF
>.|TRBV30|13|.|TRBJ2-5
TGTGCCTGGGTACTAGGAGATCAAGAGACCCAGTACTTC
CAWVLGDQETQYF
>.|TRBV18|14|TRBD2|TRBJ2-3
TGTGCCAGCTCACCTAGCGGGAGCACAGATACGCAGTATTTT
CASSPSGSTDTQYF
>.|TRBV4-3|16|.|TRBJ2-7
TGCGCCAGCAGCCAAGATCCTACGGACAGTCTGTACGAGCAGTACTTC
CASSQDPTDSLYEQYF
>.|TRBV11-2|13|TRBD1|TRBJ1-2
TGTGCCAGCAGCGACTACAGGGGGGGCGGCTACACCTTC
CASSDYRGGGYTF
>.|TRBV11-2|18|TRBD2|TRBJ2-1
TGTGCCCGCCGCCCGCGACCGGGGGGAGGGACTACCTACAATGAGCAGTTCTTC
CARRPRPGGGTTYNEQFF
>.|TRBV23-1|15|.|TRBJ1-5
TGCGCCAGAGGGTCGAGGGTTGATAGCAATCAGCCCCAGCATTTT
CARGSRVDSNQPQHF
>few|TRBV30|13|.|TRBJ2-2
TGTGCCTGGAGCACCGGGAACACCGGGGAGCTGTTTTTT
CAWSTGNTGELFF
>.|TRBV7-2|14|TRBD2|TRBJ2-7
TGTGCCAGCAGCAAGGGACTAGGGTTCTACGAGCAGTACTTC
CASSKGLGFYEQYF
>.|TRBV6-5|15|TRBD1|TRBJ2-7
TGTGCCAGCAGTTACTCCCGACAGGGCTACTACGAGCAGTACTTC
CASSYSRQGYYEQYF
>once|TRBV5-1|15|TRBD1|TRBJ2-7
TGCGCCAGCAGCTTGCAGGGTACAGGGGGCGACGAGCAGTACTTC
CASSLQGTGGDEQYF
>.|TRBV19|14|TRBD2|TRBJ2-1
TGTGCCATTAATCAGGGTGGCGGGAGTGGGGAGCAGTTCTTC
CAINQGGGSGEQFF
>once|TRBV28|11|.|TRBJ2-7
TGTGCCAGCAGTTTAATTAACGAGCAGTACTTC
CASSLINEQYF
>.|TRBV5-1|19|TRBD2|TRBJ2-2
TGCGCCAGCAGCTTGATGGCTCGGGGAGGGCCCGCGAACACCGGGGAGCTGTTTTTT
CASSLMARGGPANTGELFF
>once|TRBV4-2|14|.|TRBJ1-1
TGTGCCAGCAGCCAAGCCAGGGGAGACACTGAAGCTTTCTTT
CASSQARGDTEAFF
>.|TRBV7-2|11|.|TRBJ2-7
TGTGCCAGCAGCTTGCTATACGAGCAGTACTTC
CASSLLYEQYF
>.|TRBV4-1|17|TRBD1|TRBJ1-1
TGCGCCAGCAGCCAGCTTCCGGGACAGGGGGTGAACACTGAAGCTTTCTTT
CASSQLPGQGVNTEAFF
>.|TRBV19|14|TRBD1|TRBJ1-5
TGTGCCAGTAGCACTACAGGGGGAAGTCAGCCCCAGCATTTT
CASSTTGGSQPQHF
>.|TRBV7-9|12|.|TRBJ2-5
TGTGCCGGGCGAGGGGGCCAAGAGACCCAGTACTTC
CAGRGGQETQYF
>.|TRBV6-5|14|TRBD2|TRBJ2-7
TGTGCCAGCCGCTCTGGGACTAGCGGAGCCGAGCAGTACTTC
CASRSGTSGAEQYF